Listed below are T cell receptor beta chains from one sample, sequenced in a study of T cell responses to AZD1222 COVID-19 vaccine. TCRdb's table, derived via immunoSEQ multiplex PCR, lists solely in-frame clones and lacks some. The profile covers about 59,000 clones, with 89% appearing a single time and 5% to 6.5% taken by the ten largest. Sample: peripheral blood, taken 28 days after the second AZD1222 dose. The receptors derive from an adult who received the AZD1222 COVID-19 vaccine. Each CDR3 is given with its conserved first and last residue. The D gene is left open where the match is weak.

d_call j_call v_call cdr3_aa
TRBD1 TRBJ1-1 TRBV7-9 CASSPRDRSDTEAFF
NA TRBJ2-1 TRBV5-4 CASSLGLNEQFF
NA TRBJ1-3 TRBV3-1/TRBV3-2 CASSQDRRGNTIYF
TRBD1 TRBJ1-5 TRBV2 CASRNPGQGLQPQHF
TRBD1 TRBJ1-1 TRBV9 CASSAYRGQNTEAFF
NA TRBJ2-5 TRBV2 CASTGKGQETQYF
TRBD1 TRBJ2-5 TRBV2 CASNFGQGPEETQYF
NA TRBJ2-4 TRBV9 CASSVGPENIQYF
TRBD2 TRBJ2-7 TRBV7-2 CASSLETGGLLGEQYF
NA TRBJ2-7 TRBV5-1 CASSRLFSRALEEQYF
NA TRBJ2-5 TRBV11-2 CASSFQETQYF
NA TRBJ2-3 TRBV10-1 CASSESARGITDTQYF
NA TRBJ2-3 TRBV9 CASSPRTSTDTQYF
TRBD2 TRBJ2-7 TRBV18 CASSPRAGGNYEQYF
NA TRBJ1-1 TRBV18 CASSPGRVGTEAFF
NA TRBJ2-1 TRBV9 CASSLGGAWNEQFF
NA TRBJ1-1 TRBV11-2 CASSPHVNTEAFF
TRBD1 TRBJ1-1 TRBV4-1 CASSQETTGTGMKNTEAFF
NA TRBJ1-4 TRBV6-1 CASSERRTASNEKLFF
NA TRBJ1-5 TRBV5-1 CASSLEGYSNQPQHF
TRBD1 TRBJ2-7 TRBV11-2 CASSLTDRGEQYF
NA TRBJ2-3 TRBV5-1 CASSLNQPTDTQYF
TRBD2 TRBJ2-3 TRBV7-9 CASTRLVTSGRSGTDTQYF
NA TRBJ2-3 TRBV12-5 CASAKESGTLPYF
NA TRBJ2-7 TRBV3-1/TRBV3-2 CASSIGAKGSGEQYF
TRBD2 TRBJ2-5 TRBV5-1 CASSTSGRSQETQYF
NA TRBJ1-4 TRBV30 CARRGYTGEKLFF
NA TRBJ1-2 TRBV4-3 CASSPGLENYGYTF
TRBD1 TRBJ2-2 TRBV10-1 CASSTSGTGRSGELFF
NA TRBJ1-2 TRBV28 CASSLDLYGYTF
NA TRBJ1-2 TRBV25-1 CASSREVAGPYTF
NA TRBJ1-5 TRBV6-1 CASSEVGRQPQHF
NA TRBJ1-1 TRBV10-3 CAISESGRQNTEAFF
TRBD2 TRBJ2-7 TRBV18 CASSPTFSGGYEQYF
NA TRBJ2-7 TRBV18 CASSRTDEQYF
TRBD1 TRBJ2-3 TRBV3-1/TRBV3-2 CASSGKTGDTQYF
NA TRBJ2-2 TRBV2 CASSEDTTGELFF
NA TRBJ1-3 TRBV14 CASSQKGSGNTIYF
NA TRBJ1-1 TRBV21-1 CASSKATGKSSEAFF
NA TRBJ2-2 TRBV30 CAWSQGENTGELFF
NA TRBJ1-1 TRBV3-1/TRBV3-2 CASSQTPALGEAFF
TRBD1 TRBJ2-5 TRBV23-1 CATRGQGQETQYF
TRBD1 TRBJ2-7 TRBV2 CASSAGQGGTYEQYF
TRBD1 TRBJ1-5 TRBV20-1 CSASLTGYNQPQHF
NA TRBJ1-2 TRBV6-6 CASSLARANYGYTF
NA TRBJ2-2 TRBV6-5 CASSRESGELFF
TRBD1 TRBJ1-5 TRBV5-1 CASRLDGTGDQPQHF
NA TRBJ1-5 TRBV7-9 CASSLPTQPQHF
NA TRBJ2-1 TRBV12-5 CASGLGSPGSYNEQFF
NA TRBJ2-1 TRBV28 CASSFFQEQFF
NA TRBJ2-5 TRBV18 CASSPASRKETQYF
TRBD2 TRBJ2-7 TRBV5-6 CASSSPGGWYEQYF
NA TRBJ1-6 TRBV3-1/TRBV3-2 CASSQGQVLGNSPLHF
NA TRBJ2-7 TRBV11-3 CASSPGRGEQYF